The present TCR beta chain was sequenced within a study of cytomegalovirus exposure and HLA in healthy donors. Germline CDR1 is WSHSY and CDR2 is SAAADI. The CDR3 is 18 amino acids. Trimming removed 3 bases from V and 0 bases from J; junction bases left unmatched: 8. It was with 60 Vbeta and 13 Jbeta primers that the PCR ran. Clones were sequenced by immunoSEQ multiplex PCR, and TCRdb holds only the in-frame ones, with some missing. The sample lists approximately 110,000 clones, approximately 80% occurring once. The material sequenced was PBMCs. The rearrangement uses TRBV10-2 and TRBJ2-3; 11 positions match TRBD2. This clonotype originated in a man between 50 and 59 years old in good health and CMV-seronegative. CDR3 residues: CASSDPAASGGSTDTQYF. The DNA for the CDR3 is TGCGCCAGCAGTGACCCTGCCGCTAGCGGGGGGAGCACAGATACGCAGTATTTT.